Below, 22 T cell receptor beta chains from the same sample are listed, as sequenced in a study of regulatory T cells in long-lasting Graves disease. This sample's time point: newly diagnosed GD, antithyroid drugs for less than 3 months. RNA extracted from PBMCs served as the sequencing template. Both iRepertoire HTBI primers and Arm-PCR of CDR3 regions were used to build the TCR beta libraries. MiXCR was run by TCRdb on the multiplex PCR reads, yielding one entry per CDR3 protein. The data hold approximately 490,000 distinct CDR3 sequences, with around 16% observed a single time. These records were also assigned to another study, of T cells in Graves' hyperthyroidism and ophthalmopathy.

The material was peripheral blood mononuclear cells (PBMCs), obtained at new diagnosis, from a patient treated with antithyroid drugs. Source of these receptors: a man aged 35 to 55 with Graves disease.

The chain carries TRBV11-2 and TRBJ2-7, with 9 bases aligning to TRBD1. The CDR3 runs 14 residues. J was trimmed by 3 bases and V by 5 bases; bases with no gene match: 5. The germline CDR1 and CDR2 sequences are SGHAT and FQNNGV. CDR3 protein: CASSGTGLFYEQYF. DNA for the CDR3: TGTGCCAGCAGCGGGACAGGGTTATTCTACGAGCAGTACTTC.

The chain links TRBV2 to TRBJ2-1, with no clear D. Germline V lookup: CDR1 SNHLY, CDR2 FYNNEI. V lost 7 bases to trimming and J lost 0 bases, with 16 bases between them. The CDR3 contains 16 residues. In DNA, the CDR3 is TGTGCCAGCATTTTCCACGTTACCTACTCCTACAATGAGCAGTTCTTC. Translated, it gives CASIFHVTYSYNEQFF.

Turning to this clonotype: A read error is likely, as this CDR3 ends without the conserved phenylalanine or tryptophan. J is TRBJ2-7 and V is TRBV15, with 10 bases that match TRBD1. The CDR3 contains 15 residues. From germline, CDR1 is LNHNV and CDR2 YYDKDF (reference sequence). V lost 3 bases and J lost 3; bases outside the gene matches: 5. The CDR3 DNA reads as TGTGCCACCAGCAGCGGGACAGGGGTGTACTACGAGCAGTACTCC. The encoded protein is CATSSGTGVYYEQYS.

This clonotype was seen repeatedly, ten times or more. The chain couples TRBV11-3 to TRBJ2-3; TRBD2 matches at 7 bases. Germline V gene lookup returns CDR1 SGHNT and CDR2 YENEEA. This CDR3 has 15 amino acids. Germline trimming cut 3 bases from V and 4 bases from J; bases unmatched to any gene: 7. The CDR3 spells CASSLGGSPADTQYF. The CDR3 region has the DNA TGTGCCAGCAGCTTGGGCGGGAGCCCCGCAGATACGCAGTATTTT.

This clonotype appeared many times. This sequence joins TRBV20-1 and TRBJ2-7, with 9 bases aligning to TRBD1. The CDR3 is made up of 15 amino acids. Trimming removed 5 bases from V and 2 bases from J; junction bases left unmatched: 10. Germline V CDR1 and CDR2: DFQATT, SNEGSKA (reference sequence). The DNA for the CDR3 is TGCAGTGCTCCTCGGAGGGACAGGGCTACCTACGAGCAGTACTTC. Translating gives CSAPRRDRATYEQYF.

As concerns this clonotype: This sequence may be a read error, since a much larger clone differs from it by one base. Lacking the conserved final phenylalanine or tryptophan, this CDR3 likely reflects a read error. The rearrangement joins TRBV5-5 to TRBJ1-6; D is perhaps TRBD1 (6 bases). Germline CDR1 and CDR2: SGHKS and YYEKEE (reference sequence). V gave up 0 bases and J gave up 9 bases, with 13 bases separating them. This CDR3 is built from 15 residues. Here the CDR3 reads CASSLVTGSASPLHL. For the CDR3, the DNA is TGTGCCAGCAGCTTGGTTACAGGGTCGGCTTCACCCCTCCACCTT.

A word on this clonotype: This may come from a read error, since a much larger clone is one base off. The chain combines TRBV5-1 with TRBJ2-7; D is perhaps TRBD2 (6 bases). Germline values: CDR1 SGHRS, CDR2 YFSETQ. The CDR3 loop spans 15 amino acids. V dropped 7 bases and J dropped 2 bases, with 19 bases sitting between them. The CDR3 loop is CASGLTGTYPYEQYF. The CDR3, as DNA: TGCGCCAGCGGCCTCACCGGGACTTACCCCTACGAGCAGTACTTC.

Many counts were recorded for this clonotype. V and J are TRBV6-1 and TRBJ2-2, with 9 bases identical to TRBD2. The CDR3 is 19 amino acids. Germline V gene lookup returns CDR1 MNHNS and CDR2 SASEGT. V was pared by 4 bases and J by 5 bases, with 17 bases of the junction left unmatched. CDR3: CASSVFRRTAGGRTGELFF. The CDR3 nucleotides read TGTGCCAGCAGTGTATTCCGCAGGACGGCGGGAGGGCGGACCGGGGAGCTGTTTTTT.

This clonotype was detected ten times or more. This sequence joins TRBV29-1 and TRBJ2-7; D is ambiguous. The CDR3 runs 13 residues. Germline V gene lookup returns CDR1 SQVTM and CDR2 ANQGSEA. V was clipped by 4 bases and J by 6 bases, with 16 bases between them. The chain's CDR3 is CSVVWPGGLEQYF. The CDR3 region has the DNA TGCAGCGTTGTTTGGCCGGGCGGCCTCGAGCAGTACTTC.

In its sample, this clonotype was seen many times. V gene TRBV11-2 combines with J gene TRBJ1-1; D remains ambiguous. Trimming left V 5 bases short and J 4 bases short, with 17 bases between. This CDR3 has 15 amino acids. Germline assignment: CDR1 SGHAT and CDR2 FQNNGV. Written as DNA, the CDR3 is TGTGCCAGCAGCCTTCTCCGGGGTCAAGGCACTGAAGCTTTCTTT. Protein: CASSLLRGQGTEAFF.

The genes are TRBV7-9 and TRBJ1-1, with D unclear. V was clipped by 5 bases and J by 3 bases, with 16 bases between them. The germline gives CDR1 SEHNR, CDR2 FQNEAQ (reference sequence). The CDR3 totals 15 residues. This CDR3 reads CASSLLRLRDTEAFF. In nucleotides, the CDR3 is TGTGCCAGCAGCCTATTAAGGCTCCGGGACACTGAAGCTTTCTTT.

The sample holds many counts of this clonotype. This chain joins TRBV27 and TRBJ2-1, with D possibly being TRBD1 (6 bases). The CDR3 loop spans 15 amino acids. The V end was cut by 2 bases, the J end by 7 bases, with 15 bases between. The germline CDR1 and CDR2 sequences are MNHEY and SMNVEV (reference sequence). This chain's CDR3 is CASSLPFADRNEQFF. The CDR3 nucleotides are TGTGCCAGCAGTTTACCCTTCGCAGACAGGAATGAGCAGTTCTTC.

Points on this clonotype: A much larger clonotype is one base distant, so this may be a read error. This CDR3 is CASSEFLSGAQETQYF. The CDR3 nucleotides are TGTGCCAGCAGTGAGTTCCTCAGCGGCGCACAAGAGACCCAGTACTTC. V gene TRBV12-3 or TRBV12-4 combines with J gene TRBJ2-5; maybe TRBD2 (5 bases). The CDR3 is 16 residues long. Trimming took 5 bases from V and 2 from J, leaving 18 bases between them.

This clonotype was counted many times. CDR3 residues: CASSPKTSDEQFF. The CDR3 DNA sequence: TGTGCCAGCAGTCCCAAGACTAGTGATGAGCAGTTCTTC. The rearrangement uses TRBV12-3 or TRBV12-4 and TRBJ2-1; the D gene is possibly TRBD2 (6 bases). Deletions cut 5 bases from V and 8 bases from J, with 13 bases between. This CDR3 contains 13 residues.

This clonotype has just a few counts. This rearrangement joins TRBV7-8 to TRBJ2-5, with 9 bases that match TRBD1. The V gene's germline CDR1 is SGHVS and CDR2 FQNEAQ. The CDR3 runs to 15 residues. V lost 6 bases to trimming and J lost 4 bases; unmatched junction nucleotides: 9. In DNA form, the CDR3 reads TGTGCCAGCAGGGGGACAGGGAGGGCCAGAGAGACCCAGTACTTC. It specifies CASRGTGRARETQYF.

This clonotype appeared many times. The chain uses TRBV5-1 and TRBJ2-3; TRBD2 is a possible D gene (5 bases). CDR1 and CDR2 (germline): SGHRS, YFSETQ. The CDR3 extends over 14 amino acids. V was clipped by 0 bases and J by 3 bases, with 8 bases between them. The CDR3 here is CASSLASSTDTQYF. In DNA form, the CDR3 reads TGCGCCAGCAGCTTGGCTAGCAGTACAGATACGCAGTATTTT.

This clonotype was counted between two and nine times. The CDR3 reads CASSYRASSTDTQYF. In DNA, the CDR3 is TGTGCCAGCAGTTATCGGGCCTCTAGCACAGATACGCAGTATTTT. The chain is built from TRBV6-2 or TRBV6-3 and TRBJ2-3; D is uncertain. Trimming left V 3 bases short and J 0 bases short, with 10 bases between. CDR1 and CDR2 (germline): MNHEY, SVGEGT. CDR3 length: 15 amino acids.

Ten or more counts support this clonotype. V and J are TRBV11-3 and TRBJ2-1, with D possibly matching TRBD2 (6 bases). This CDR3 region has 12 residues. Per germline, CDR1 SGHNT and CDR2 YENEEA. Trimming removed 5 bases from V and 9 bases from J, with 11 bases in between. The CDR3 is CASSGGAGEQFF. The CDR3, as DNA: TGTGCCAGCAGCGGAGGGGCCGGTGAGCAGTTCTTC.

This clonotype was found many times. CDR3 sequence: CASSQRGSSYNEQFF. Written as DNA, the CDR3 is TGTGCCAGCAGCCAACGGGGTAGCTCCTACAATGAGCAGTTCTTC. This rearrangement joins TRBV3-1 to TRBJ2-1, with a weak D call TRBD2 (5 bases). This CDR3 comprises 15 residues. V was cut by 2 bases and J by 0 bases, with 8 bases left in between. Per germline, CDR1 LGHDT and CDR2 YNNKEL (reference sequence).

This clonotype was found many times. In DNA form, the CDR3 reads TGCGCCAGCAGTTCGGGGGGACTAGCGGGGATAAATGAGCAGTTCTTC. It specifies CASSSGGLAGINEQFF. The J gene is TRBJ2-1, the V gene TRBV5-1, with 13 bases fitting TRBD2. Germline V gene data show CDR1 as SGHRS and CDR2 as YFSETQ. The V gene end was trimmed by 5 bases and the J gene end by 7 bases; junction bases not matched to a gene: 9. The CDR3 is 16 residues long.

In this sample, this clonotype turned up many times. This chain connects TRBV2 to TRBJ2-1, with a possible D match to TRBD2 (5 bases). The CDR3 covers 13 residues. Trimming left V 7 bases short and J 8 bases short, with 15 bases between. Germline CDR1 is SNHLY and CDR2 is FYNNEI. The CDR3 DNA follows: TGTGCCAGCAAGAGGGCGAACCAGTATGAGCAGTTCTTC. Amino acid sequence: CASKRANQYEQFF.

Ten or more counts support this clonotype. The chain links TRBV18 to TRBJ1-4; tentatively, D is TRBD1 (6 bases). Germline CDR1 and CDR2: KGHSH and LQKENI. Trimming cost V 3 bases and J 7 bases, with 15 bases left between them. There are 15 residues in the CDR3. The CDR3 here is CASSPGTTGSEKLFF. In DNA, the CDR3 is TGTGCCAGCTCACCGGGGACCACAGGGTCTGAAAAACTGTTTTTT.